This TCR beta chain is from a study of blood T cell repertoires in COVID-19. Clones were read by immunoSEQ multiplex PCR, and TCRdb kept only the in-frame ones, dropping some. This table holds 150,000 to 200,000 clones, 78% found once. CDR3 length equals 14 residues. Germline CDR1 SGHVS, CDR2 FNYEAQ. Unmatched junction bases numbered 5, after V lost 5 bases and J lost 6 bases. Participant-reported clinical history was the basis for cohort assignment. The chain couples TRBV7-6 to TRBJ2-3; TRBD2 aligns across 10 bases. The clonotype originates from a woman aged 45-59 years who had recovered from COVID-19. Material: PBMCs or T cells enriched from blood (not recorded which). The CDR3, as DNA: TGTGCCAGCAGCGGACGGACTAGCGGTGATACGCAGTATTTT. Its protein product is CASSGRTSGDTQYF.